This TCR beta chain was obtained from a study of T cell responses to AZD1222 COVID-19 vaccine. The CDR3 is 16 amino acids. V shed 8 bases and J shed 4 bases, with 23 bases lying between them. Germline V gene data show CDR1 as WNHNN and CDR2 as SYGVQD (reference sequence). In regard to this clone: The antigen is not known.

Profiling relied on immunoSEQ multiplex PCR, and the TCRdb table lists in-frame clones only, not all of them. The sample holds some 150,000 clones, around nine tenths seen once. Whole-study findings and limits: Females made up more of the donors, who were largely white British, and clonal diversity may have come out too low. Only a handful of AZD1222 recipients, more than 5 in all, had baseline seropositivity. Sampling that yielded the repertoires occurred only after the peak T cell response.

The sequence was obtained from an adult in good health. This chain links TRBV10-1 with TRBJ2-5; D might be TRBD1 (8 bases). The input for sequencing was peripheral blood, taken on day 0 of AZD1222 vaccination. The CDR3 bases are TGCGCCAGCGCGGGAGACCGAGGACAGGGTGTAGAGACCCAGTACTTC. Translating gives CASAGDRGQGVETQYF.